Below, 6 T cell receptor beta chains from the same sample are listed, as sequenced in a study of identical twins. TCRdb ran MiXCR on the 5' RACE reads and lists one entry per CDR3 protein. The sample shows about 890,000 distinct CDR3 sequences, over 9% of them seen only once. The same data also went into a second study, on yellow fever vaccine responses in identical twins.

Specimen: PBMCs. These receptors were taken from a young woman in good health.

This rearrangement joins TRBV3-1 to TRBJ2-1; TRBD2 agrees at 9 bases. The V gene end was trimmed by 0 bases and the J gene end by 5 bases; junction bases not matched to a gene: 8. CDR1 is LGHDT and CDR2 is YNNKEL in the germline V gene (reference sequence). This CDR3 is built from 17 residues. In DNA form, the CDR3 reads TGTGCCAGCAGCCAAGATTGGAAGCGGGAGGTCGACAATGAGCAGTTCTTC. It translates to CASSQDWKREVDNEQFF.

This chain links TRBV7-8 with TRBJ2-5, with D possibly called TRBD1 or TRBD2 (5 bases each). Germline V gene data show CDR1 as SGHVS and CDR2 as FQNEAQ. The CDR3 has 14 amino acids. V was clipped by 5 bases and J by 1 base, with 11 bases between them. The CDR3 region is CASSPEGPQETQYF. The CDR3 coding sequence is TGTGCCAGCAGCCCTGAGGGACCCCAAGAGACCCAGTACTTC.

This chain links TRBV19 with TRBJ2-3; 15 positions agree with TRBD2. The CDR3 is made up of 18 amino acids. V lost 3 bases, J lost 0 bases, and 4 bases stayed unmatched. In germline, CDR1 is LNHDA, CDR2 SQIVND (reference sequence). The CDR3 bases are TGTGCCAGTAGTATCCCCGGACTAGCGGGAGGGAGCACAGATACGCAGTATTTT. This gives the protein CASSIPGLAGGSTDTQYF.

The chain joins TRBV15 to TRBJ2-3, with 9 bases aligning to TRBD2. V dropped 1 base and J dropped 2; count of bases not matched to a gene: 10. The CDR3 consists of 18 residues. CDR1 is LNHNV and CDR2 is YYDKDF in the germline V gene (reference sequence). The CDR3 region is CATSRVPRLAENTDTQYF. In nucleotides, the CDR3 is TGTGCCACCAGCAGAGTCCCTCGACTAGCGGAAAACACAGATACGCAGTATTTT.

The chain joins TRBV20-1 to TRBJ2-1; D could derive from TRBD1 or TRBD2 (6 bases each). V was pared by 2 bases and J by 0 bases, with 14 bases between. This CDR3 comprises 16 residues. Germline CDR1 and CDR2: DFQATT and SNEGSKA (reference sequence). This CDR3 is CSARPRGAGSYNEQFF. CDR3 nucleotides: TGCAGTGCTAGACCCAGGGGAGCGGGCTCCTACAATGAGCAGTTCTTC.

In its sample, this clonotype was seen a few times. DNA of the CDR3: TGCAGTGCTAGGGTAGTGGATGGGGCTTTCTTT. It specifies CSARVVDGAFF. The chain employs TRBV20-1 and TRBJ1-1; D is unresolved. The CDR3 has 11 residues. V was shortened by 3 bases and J by 11 bases, with 13 bases between the two germline ends. Per the germline V gene, CDR1 is DFQATT and CDR2 is SNEGSKA (reference sequence).